What follows describes a single T cell receptor beta chain. The record originates from a study of shared clonotypes between healthy human individuals. Study-wide context: A couple of women and three men aged 18 to 49 made up the donors. Three CD4 naive, three CD4 memory, two CD8 naive and one CD8 memory plate were used per donor.

The germline gives CDR1 SGHRS, CDR2 YFSETQ. The CDR3 consists of 15 residues. V dropped 2 bases and J dropped 0 bases, with 10 bases sitting between them. Produced via immunoSEQ multiplex PCR; TCRdb's table is partial and in-frame only. The sample lists approximately 940,000 clones, about three quarters occurring once. The clonotype was recovered from a man between 18 and 35 years old in good health. Sample: memory CD4+ T cells sorted from blood. Stated subset: CD45RA-negative fraction. The gene calls are TRBV5-1 and TRBJ2-3; D may be TRBD1 (5 bases). This CDR3 is CASSFGHVSTDTQYF. CDR3 nucleotides: TGCGCCAGCAGCTTTGGACACGTTAGCACAGATACGCAGTATTTT.